The 14 T cell receptor beta chains presented below share a single source sample, sequenced in a study of T-cell reconstitution after alpha-beta-depleted transplantation in children. As it was prepared, the TCRbeta library received unique molecular identifiers. TCRdb reanalysed the PCR reads using MiXCR and keeps one entry per CDR3 protein. The sample consists of about 72,000 distinct CDR3 sequences, about 7.3% of them appearing once. The specimen was PBMCs from the stem cell graft donor, collected from the stem cell graft. Every receptor here comes from a human donor who donated a stem cell graft to a child with acute lymphoblastic leukemia.

The gene calls are TRBV7-2 and TRBJ1-6, with D tentatively TRBD1 (5 bases). The V and J ends lost 4 bases and 2 bases respectively, with 12 bases between them. The CDR3 extends over 16 amino acids. Germline CDR1 and CDR2: SGHTA and FQGNSA. CDR3 residues: CASSSGTGAYNSPLHF. The CDR3, as DNA: TGTGCCAGCAGCTCCGGGACGGGAGCCTATAATTCACCCCTCCACTTT.

This clonotype showed up many times. V gene TRBV5-1 combines with J gene TRBJ2-5; D is uncertain. This CDR3 has 14 residues. V dropped 3 bases and J dropped 1 base, with 10 bases sitting between them. Germline CDR1 and CDR2: SGHRS and YFSETQ. The DNA for the CDR3 is TGCGCCAGCAGCTCGTCCTCTTCCCAAGAGACCCAGTACTTC. Protein: CASSSSSSQETQYF.

This clonotype was seen many times. This chain links TRBV5-1 with TRBJ2-1, with 9 bases identical to TRBD2. The CDR3 sequence is 15 residues long. Germline loops: CDR1 SGHRS, CDR2 YFSETQ. V lost 4 bases, J lost 9 bases, and 11 bases stayed unmatched. CDR3 loop: CASSLGGGGLIEQFF. In DNA, the CDR3 is TGCGCCAGCAGCCTCGGCGGGGGGGGCCTCATTGAGCAGTTCTTC.

The table lists this clonotype with a few counts. This chain links TRBV10-1 with TRBJ1-6, with TRBD1 as a possible D gene (6 bases). The CDR3 is 13 residues long. Germline CDR1 and CDR2: WNHNN and SYGVQD (reference sequence). Trimming stripped 6 bases from V and 7 bases from J, with 10 bases between. CDR3 region: CASSGQRNSPLHF. CDR3 nucleotide sequence: TGCGCCAGCAGCGGACAGAGGAATTCACCCCTCCACTTT.

This clonotype was counted a few times. A much bigger clone sits one base away, suggesting this may be a read error. The chain recombines TRBV25-1 with TRBJ1-5, with a tentative D call TRBD1 (5 bases). From germline, CDR1 is MGHDK and CDR2 SYGVNS. The CDR3 is made up of 13 amino acids. V gave up 3 bases and J gave up 4 bases, with 7 bases separating them. CDR3 sequence: CASSDGGNQPQHF. In DNA, the CDR3 is TGTGCCAGCAGTGACGGGGGTAATCAGCCCCAGCATTTT. Complete variable domain (other parts from reference TRBV25-1 and TRBJ1-5): EADIYQTPRYLVIGTGKKITLECSQTMGHDKMYWYQQDPGMELHLIHYSYGVNSTEKGDLSSESTVSRIRTEHFPLTLESARPSHTSQYLCASSDGGNQPQHFGDGTRLSIL.

This clonotype was found a few times. This rearrangement joins TRBV12-3 or TRBV12-4 to TRBJ2-7; 8 positions match TRBD2. V lost 3 bases and J lost 6; bases outside the gene matches: 7. This CDR3 spans 14 amino acids. The CDR3 sequence: CASSFGREASEQYF. CDR3 nucleotides: TGTGCCAGCAGTTTCGGGAGGGAGGCCTCCGAGCAGTACTTC.

This clonotype was counted ten times or more. The chain links TRBV2 to TRBJ2-5; perhaps TRBD2 as D (6 bases). This CDR3 has 16 residues. With 1 base removed from V and 3 bases from J, the gap between germline ends came to 15 bases. CDR1 and CDR2 from the germline V gene are SNHLY and FYNNEI. The CDR3 loop reads CASSEERSGSKETQYF. The CDR3 DNA reads TGTGCCAGCAGTGAAGAGAGAAGCGGGTCCAAAGAGACCCAGTACTTC.

The rearrangement joins TRBV28 to TRBJ2-5, with D unclear. Germline V gene data show CDR1 as MDHEN and CDR2 as SYDVKM. V lost 10 bases to trimming and J lost 3 bases, with 18 bases between them. This CDR3 region has 14 residues. The CDR3 nucleotides read TGTGCCATGGGCTTGGCCTTGGGGAAAGAGACCCAGTACTTC. Translating gives CAMGLALGKETQYF.

The chain is built from TRBV2 and TRBJ1-3; D unclear. V shed 2 bases and J shed 2 bases, with 13 bases lying between them. The CDR3 is 16 residues long. Per germline, CDR1 SNHLY and CDR2 FYNNEI. The CDR3 nucleotides read TGTGCCAGCAGTGAAATCGGCAGTACTGCTGGAAACACCATATATTTT. Protein sequence: CASSEIGSTAGNTIYF.

This clonotype was observed many times. The chain employs TRBV12-3 or TRBV12-4 and TRBJ1-1; perhaps TRBD1 as D (6 bases). Trimming shortened V by 5 bases and J by 0 bases, and 13 bases separated the two germline ends. The CDR3 length is 15 residues. The CDR3 loop is CASSPQGFMNTEAFF. The CDR3 nucleotides are TGTGCCAGCAGTCCACAGGGCTTCATGAACACTGAAGCTTTCTTT.

There are many counts of this clonotype. J is TRBJ2-1 and V is TRBV5-1; 12 positions agree with TRBD2. The V gene end was trimmed by 1 base and the J gene end by 0 bases; junction bases not matched to a gene: 8. The CDR3 loop spans 19 amino acids. Per germline, CDR1 SGHRS and CDR2 YFSETQ. CDR3 region: CASSLLLAGGPSSYNEQFF. The CDR3 DNA follows: TGCGCCAGCAGCTTGTTACTAGCGGGGGGTCCTAGCTCCTACAATGAGCAGTTCTTC. The entire variable domain, with the rest obtained from reference TRBV5-1 and TRBJ2-1, is as follows: KAGVTQTPRYLIKTRGQQVTLSCSPISGHRSVSWYQQTPGQGLQFLFEYFSETQRNKGNFPGRFSGRQFSNSRSEMNVSTLELGDSALYLCASSLLLAGGPSSYNEQFFGPGTRLTVL.

This rearrangement joins TRBV2 to TRBJ1-4; D remains unclear. This CDR3 spans 16 amino acids. The V gene lost 4 bases and the J gene lost 2 bases, with 14 bases spanning the gap. Germline V gene sequence: CDR1 SNHLY, CDR2 FYNNEI. The CDR3 loop is CASSGRGSATNEKLFF. In nucleotides, the CDR3 is TGTGCCAGCAGTGGACGCGGATCCGCGACTAATGAAAAACTGTTTTTT.

This clonotype was seen ten or more times. The chain joins TRBV2 to TRBJ1-5, with a weak D call TRBD1 (6 bases). The CDR3 is 15 residues long. V lost 4 bases and J lost 3, with 13 bases in between. Germline CDR1 is SNHLY and CDR2 is FYNNEI. CDR3 in DNA: TGTGCCAGCAGTGGGGGGGGGGGCAACAATCAGCCCCAGCATTTT. Amino acids: CASSGGGGNNQPQHF. The variable domain in full, completed from reference TRBV2 and TRBJ1-5, reads EPEVTQTPSHQVTQMGQEVILRCVPISNHLYFYWYRQILGQKVEFLVSFYNNEISEKSEIFDDQFSVERPDGSNFTLKIRSTKLEDSAMYFCASSGGGGNNQPQHFGDGTRLSIL.

This clonotype was recorded at least ten times. The CDR3 sequence is CASSFFGTSDNIQYF. Here the CDR3 DNA reads TGTGCCAGCAGTTTCTTCGGGACTAGCGATAACATTCAGTACTTC. V gene TRBV6-2 or TRBV6-3 combines with J gene TRBJ2-4; the match to TRBD2 covers 10 bases. Trimming removed 4 bases from V and 7 bases from J; junction bases left unmatched: 7. The length of the CDR3 is 15 residues. The germline gives CDR1 MNHEY, CDR2 SVGEGT.